Below, 9 T cell receptor beta chains from the same sample are listed, as sequenced in a study of neurological immune-mediated disorders. TCRdb analysed the 5' RACE reads with MiXCR anew, one entry per CDR3 protein. The sample lists 46,000 or so distinct CDR3 sequences, around 4.5% occurring once. The specimen sequenced was PBMCs. The receptor set was obtained from a woman aged 60-70 years with multiple sclerosis.

This clonotype has ten or more counts. This rearrangement joins TRBV7-2 to TRBJ1-1, with unresolved D. Trimming left V 0 bases short and J 1 base short, with 6 bases between. Germline V gene data show CDR1 as SGHTA and CDR2 as FQGNSA. The CDR3 has 14 amino acids. This chain's CDR3 is CASSLARGNTEAFF. The CDR3, as DNA: TGTGCCAGCAGCTTAGCCAGAGGGAACACTGAAGCTTTCTTT.

This clonotype occurred many times. This rearrangement joins TRBV3-1 to TRBJ2-5; TRBD2 matches 7 bases. The germline gives CDR1 LGHDT, CDR2 YNNKEL (reference sequence). V lost 2 bases, J lost 3 bases, and 9 bases stayed unmatched. The CDR3 is 16 amino acids. The DNA of the CDR3 is TGTGCCAGCAGCCAATTTCTGGGAGGGGTTAAAGAGACCCAGTACTTC. This translates into CASSQFLGGVKETQYF.

This clonotype was picked up many times. This rearrangement joins TRBV29-1 to TRBJ1-1, with TRBD1 as a possible D gene (5 bases). There are 13 residues in the CDR3. V was pared by 1 base and J by 9 bases, with 15 bases between. CDR1 SQVTM and CDR2 ANQGSEA come from the germline V gene. The CDR3 loop is CSVEAQDTLKAFF. For the CDR3, the DNA is TGCAGCGTTGAAGCCCAGGACACCCTCAAAGCTTTCTTT.

This clonotype appeared many times. The chain combines TRBV12-3 or TRBV12-4 with TRBJ1-4; 7 nucleotides match TRBD1. The CDR3 loop spans 15 amino acids. V lost 6 bases to trimming and J lost 7 bases; unmatched junction nucleotides: 11. CDR3 coding DNA: TGTGCCAGCAGCTGGGGGGAGGGGGCGCGTGAAAAACTGTTTTTT. This sequence encodes CASSWGEGAREKLFF.

This clonotype was seen at least ten times. The gene calls are TRBV10-3 and TRBJ2-7; D possibly corresponds to TRBD2 (7 bases). Germline loops: CDR1 ENHRY, CDR2 SYGVKD. The CDR3 spans 13 residues. V shed 8 bases and J shed 0 bases, with 11 bases lying between them. CDR3 loop: CAIRGALSYEQYF. Written as DNA, the CDR3 is TGTGCCATCCGGGGGGCCCTCTCCTACGAGCAGTACTTC.

This clonotype was counted many times. V gene TRBV2 combines with J gene TRBJ1-5; D is perhaps TRBD1 (6 bases). Looked up from germline, CDR1 is SNHLY and CDR2 is FYNNEI. The CDR3 is 15 residues long. Between the trimmed V and J ends, which lost 6 bases and 0 bases, there was a span of 12 bases. Here the CDR3 DNA reads TGTGCCAGCAGCCGTTCGGACAGTAGCAATCAGCCCCAGCATTTT. Amino acids: CASSRSDSSNQPQHF.

This clonotype was observed at least ten times. CDR3 DNA sequence: TGCGCCAGCAGCTCCGACAGGGCCGGGATCTCACCCCTCCACTTT. It specifies CASSSDRAGISPLHF. The rearrangement joins TRBV5-1 to TRBJ1-6; TRBD1 aligns across 7 bases. The V segment lost 3 bases and the J segment 10 bases; nucleotides outside the gene matches: 10. CDR3 length: 15 residues. Germline assignment: CDR1 SGHRS and CDR2 YFSETQ.

The table lists this clonotype with a few counts. The gene calls are TRBV9 and TRBJ1-1; D might be TRBD1 (5 bases). CDR3 length equals 14 residues. CDR1 and CDR2 (germline): SGDLS, YYNGEE. The V and J ends lost 4 bases and 3 bases respectively, with 13 bases between them. For the CDR3, the DNA is TGTGCCAGCAGCCGTCTCAGGGTTGACACTGAAGCTTTCTTT. Protein product: CASSRLRVDTEAFF.

The chain's CDR3 is CSASRAGGATEAFF. The CDR3 coding sequence is TGCAGTGCTTCCCGCGCAGGGGGCGCGACTGAAGCTTTCTTT. The chain recombines TRBV20-1 with TRBJ1-1; TRBD1 agrees at 8 bases. Germline loops: CDR1 DFQATT, CDR2 SNEGSKA (reference sequence). V was pared by 5 bases and J by 5 bases, with 10 bases of the junction left unmatched. The CDR3 has 14 amino acids.